The 10 T cell receptor beta chains given below trace back to one sample, sequenced in a study of CD8 T cells in ankylosing spondylitis. TCRdb used MiXCR to reprocess the 5' RACE reads, holding one entry per CDR3 protein. This table has 350,000 or so distinct CDR3 sequences, roughly 14% appearing once. Sequencing was done on a sample of blood, either unsorted or a sorted T cell fraction (not recorded which). The receptor source for this set is a male donor with ankylosing spondylitis or in good health (not recorded which).

This clonotype was observed at least ten times. The chain carries TRBV6-1 and TRBJ1-1; no reliable D call. The germline V and J ends were trimmed by 3 bases and 1 base, with 15 bases remaining between them. The CDR3 has 16 amino acids. CDR1 is MNHNS and CDR2 is SASEGT in the germline V gene. The CDR3 here is CASSEYTSYQNTEAFF. CDR3 coding DNA: TGTGCCAGCAGTGAGTATACAAGCTACCAGAACACTGAAGCTTTCTTT.

In this sample, this clonotype turned up a few times. The chain links TRBV2 to TRBJ2-5, with D perhaps TRBD2 (5 bases). Germline assignment: CDR1 SNHLY and CDR2 FYNNEI. Trimming stripped 0 bases from V and 8 bases from J, with 10 bases between. The CDR3 loop spans 13 amino acids. Here the CDR3 reads CASSEALRGTQYF. CDR3 coding DNA: TGTGCCAGCAGTGAAGCGCTTCGGGGAACCCAGTACTTC.

The V call is TRBV20-1, the J call TRBJ2-3, with D perhaps TRBD1 or TRBD2 (5 bases each). The CDR3 length is 16 residues. Germline assignment: CDR1 DFQATT and CDR2 SNEGSKA (reference sequence). Trimming took off 0 bases at V and 7 bases at J, with 20 bases between the two ends. Here the CDR3 DNA reads TGCAGTGCTAGAGATCTGTACGAGGGACGATCGAATACGCAGTATTTT. It translates to CSARDLYEGRSNTQYF.

The table lists this clonotype with a few counts. The chain combines TRBV6-5 with TRBJ2-6, with 7 nucleotides matching TRBD1. Germline V gives CDR1 MNHEY, CDR2 SVGAGI. With 3 bases clipped from V and 1 base from J, the junction kept 6 bases outside the gene matches. CDR3 length: 17 residues. The CDR3: CASSYKGATSGANVLTF. CDR3 coding DNA: TGTGCCAGCAGTTATAAGGGGGCAACGTCTGGGGCCAACGTCCTGACTTTC.

The CDR3 coding sequence is TGCGCCAGCAGCCCGTCGGGTGCGGCCAACTACAATGAGCAGTTCTTC. Its translation: CASSPSGAANYNEQFF. This chain uses TRBV5-1 with TRBJ2-1, with unresolved D. Germline lookup yields CDR1 SGHRS and CDR2 YFSETQ. V gave up 4 bases and J gave up 3 bases, with 17 bases separating them. The CDR3 length is 16 residues.

This clonotype has at least ten counts. V and J are TRBV27 and TRBJ1-2; the D is unclear. The germline gives CDR1 MNHEY, CDR2 SMNVEV (reference sequence). Trimming cost V 2 bases and J 5 bases, with 9 bases left between them. The CDR3 loop spans 13 amino acids. The CDR3 nucleotides read TGTGCCAGCAGTTTAGGGCCAGGATATGGCTACACCTTC. It codes for CASSLGPGYGYTF.

This clonotype was detected only a few times. This chain links TRBV7-9 with TRBJ1-2; the D is unclear. Trimming pared 3 bases from V and 8 bases from J, leaving 13 bases between. This CDR3 contains 13 residues. In germline, CDR1 is SEHNR, CDR2 FQNEAQ (reference sequence). The CDR3 sequence: CASSLAGELGYTF. DNA for the CDR3: TGTGCCAGCAGCTTGGCTGGGGAACTGGGCTACACCTTC.

This clonotype was seen a few times. This chain connects TRBV3-1 to TRBJ1-1; 8 bases agree with TRBD1. This CDR3 comprises 13 residues. J was trimmed by 6 bases and V by 6 bases; bases with no gene match: 6. The germline V gene has CDR1 LGHDT and CDR2 YNNKEL (reference sequence). CDR3 coding DNA: TGTGCCAGCAGAGGACAGGGTAACGCTGAAGCTTTCTTT. Translated: CASRGQGNAEAFF.

This clonotype was observed a handful of times. The rearrangement joins TRBV21-1 to TRBJ2-5; TRBD1, the D gene given by the table, was not confirmed from the DNA. TRBV21-1 is shown as a pseudogene. The CDR3 has 15 residues. The DNA of the CDR3 is TGTGCCAGCAGCAATCTACAGGGGCTCCAAGAGACCCAGTACTTC. Protein sequence: CASSNLQGLQETQYF.

This clonotype was recorded a few times. The chain is built from TRBV5-1 and TRBJ2-7; no clear D. CDR3 size: 11 residues. The V gene lost 0 bases and the J gene lost 8 bases, with 6 bases spanning the gap. Germline lookup yields CDR1 SGHRS and CDR2 YFSETQ. Written as DNA, the CDR3 is TGCGCCAGCAGCTTGGAACAGCAGCAGTACTTC. This codes for CASSLEQQQYF.